The 24 T cell receptor beta chains in this list originate from one sample, sequenced in a study of T-cell reconstitution after alpha-beta-depleted transplantation in children. It was with unique molecular identifiers that the TCRbeta library was prepared. One entry per CDR3 protein results from TCRdb running MiXCR on the PCR reads. The repertoire holds hundreds of thousands of distinct CDR3 sequences, with about a sixth as singletons. The specimen comprised PBMCs, mostly from graft donor cells, sampled 360 days after TCRalphabeta/CD19-depleted stem cell transplant. These receptors came from a boy younger than two who had a stem cell transplant for Wiskott-Aldrich syndrome, so the T cells may come from the graft donor.

The CDR3 region is CASSSFGGLVNTEAFF. Written as DNA, the CDR3 is TGTGCCAGCAGCTCCTTTGGGGGGCTCGTGAACACTGAAGCTTTCTTT. The V and J genes are TRBV7-9 and TRBJ1-1; perhaps TRBD1 as D (6 bases). This CDR3 comprises 16 residues. CDR1 is SEHNR and CDR2 is FQNEAQ in the germline V gene (reference sequence). Trimming cost V 4 bases and J 0 bases, with 15 bases left between them.

This clonotype was recorded a few times. The chain has TRBV12-3 or TRBV12-4 and TRBJ2-7, with 10 bases fitting TRBD1. V was pared by 7 bases and J by 2 bases, with 8 bases of the junction left unmatched. The CDR3 consists of 15 residues. The CDR3 here is CASTHRDRGAYEQYF. Written as DNA, the CDR3 is TGTGCCAGCACCCACCGGGACAGGGGAGCCTACGAGCAGTACTTC.

Only a few counts were recorded for this clonotype. The chain joins TRBV10-3 to TRBJ2-1; 8 nucleotides agree with TRBD2. This CDR3 contains 17 residues. V lost 4 bases and J lost 2; bases outside the gene matches: 10. Germline loops: CDR1 ENHRY, CDR2 SYGVKD. CDR3 nucleotide sequence: TGTGCCATCAGTGGGGGAAGGGGACTAGTTCCCTACAATGAGCAGTTCTTC. It encodes CAISGGRGLVPYNEQFF.

The chain joins TRBV3-1 to TRBJ1-2, with unresolved D. The germline V and J ends were trimmed by 1 base and 7 bases, with 10 bases remaining between them. Germline V CDR1 and CDR2: LGHDT, YNNKEL (reference sequence). The CDR3 is 13 residues long. CDR3 in amino acids: CASSQGSDFGYTF. Here the CDR3 DNA reads TGTGCCAGCAGCCAAGGTTCGGACTTTGGCTACACCTTC. Combining the CDR3 with reference TRBV3-1 and TRBJ1-2 gives the whole variable domain DTAVSQTPKYLVTQMGNDKSIKCEQNLGHDTMYWYKQDSKKFLKIMFSYNNKELIINETVPNRFSPKSPDKAHLNLHINSLELGDSAVYFCASSQGSDFGYTFGSGTRLTVV.

The V gene is TRBV4-3, the J gene TRBJ2-1; possibly TRBD2 for D (5 bases). The CDR3 has 15 residues. V was pared by 0 bases and J by 9 bases, with 15 bases between. The germline CDR1 and CDR2 sequences are LGHNA and YSLEER. CDR3 nucleotide sequence: TGCGCCAGCAGCCAAGATCCGAGGGTAAGCGGTGAGCAGTTCTTC. It is translated as CASSQDPRVSGEQFF.

The gene calls are TRBV7-2 and TRBJ2-7; 11 bases align to TRBD1. J lost 3 bases, V lost 8 bases, and 6 bases had no gene match. CDR1 and CDR2 (germline): SGHTA, FQGNSA. The CDR3 runs 14 residues. The DNA of the CDR3 is TGTGCCAGCCGGCGGACAGGGGGCGGCTACGAGCAGTACTTC. It specifies CASRRTGGGYEQYF.

This clonotype appeared a few times. The chain carries TRBV12-3 or TRBV12-4 and TRBJ2-7, with TRBD2 identical over 14 bases. The CDR3 loop spans 15 amino acids. V lost 4 bases, J lost 6 bases, and 5 bases stayed unmatched. This CDR3 reads CASSWTSGRLGEQYF. The CDR3 bases are TGTGCCAGCAGTTGGACTAGCGGGAGGCTCGGCGAGCAGTACTTC.

This clonotype was found a few times. V usage is TRBV28 and J usage is TRBJ2-7; 8 bases line up with TRBD2. Losses at the gene ends were 3 bases for V and 3 bases for J; bases not matched to a gene: 7. Germline V gives CDR1 MDHEN, CDR2 SYDVKM. The CDR3 is made up of 15 amino acids. The CDR3 here is CASSFGLASVYEQYF. The CDR3, as DNA: TGTGCCAGCAGTTTTGGACTAGCATCCGTCTACGAGCAGTACTTC.

Only a few counts were recorded for this clonotype. The gene calls are TRBV27 and TRBJ2-7; the match to TRBD1 covers 7 bases. After removal of 2 bases from V and 7 bases from J, the junction contained 8 bases not matched to a gene. This CDR3 spans 14 amino acids. In germline, CDR1 is MNHEY, CDR2 SMNVEV (reference sequence). Here the CDR3 DNA reads TGTGCCAGCAGTTTACCGGGACAGCTTGAGGAGCAGTACTTC. Protein product: CASSLPGQLEEQYF.

This chain joins TRBV13 and TRBJ2-7; no clear D gene. V gave up 0 bases and J gave up 2 bases, with 8 bases separating them. The germline CDR1 and CDR2 sequences are PRHDT and FYEKMQ (reference sequence). There are 14 residues in the CDR3. CDR3 nucleotides: TGTGCCAGCAGCTTAGGGGGCCAGACCTACGAGCAGTACTTC. This codes for CASSLGGQTYEQYF.

This clonotype was seen a handful of times. The V and J genes are TRBV5-1 and TRBJ2-3; D is undetermined. CDR1 and CDR2 from the germline V gene are SGHRS and YFSETQ. The ends were cut back, 5 bases at V and 2 bases at J, with 12 bases in the middle. The CDR3 sequence is 14 residues long. In DNA form, the CDR3 reads TGCGCCAGCAGTTCACAGAATGTCACAGATACGCAGTATTTT. Translated: CASSSQNVTDTQYF. The full variable domain, rest sourced from reference TRBV5-1 and TRBJ2-3, is KAGVTQTPRYLIKTRGQQVTLSCSPISGHRSVSWYQQTPGQGLQFLFEYFSETQRNKGNFPGRFSGRQFSNSRSEMNVSTLELGDSALYLCASSSQNVTDTQYFGPGTRLTVL.

V gene TRBV2 combines with J gene TRBJ2-2; tentatively, D is TRBD1 (6 bases). Germline V lookup: CDR1 SNHLY, CDR2 FYNNEI. The CDR3 has 19 amino acids. The V end lost 5 bases, the J end lost 1 base, and 23 bases lay between the germline ends. Here the CDR3 reads CASSRTVQIDTQNTGELFF. CDR3 DNA sequence: TGTGCCAGCAGTAGGACAGTGCAAATAGACACCCAGAACACCGGGGAGCTGTTTTTT.

J is TRBJ1-5 and V is TRBV2; the match to TRBD1 covers 9 bases. Per germline, CDR1 SNHLY and CDR2 FYNNEI. Unmatched junction bases numbered 0, after V lost 8 bases and J lost 7 bases. This CDR3 has 11 residues. Here the CDR3 DNA reads TGTGCCAGCGGACAGGGGCAGCCCCAGCATTTT. The encoded protein is CASGQGQPQHF. The full variable domain, in which reference TRBV2 and TRBJ1-5 provide the parts outside the CDR3, is EPEVTQTPSHQVTQMGQEVILRCVPISNHLYFYWYRQILGQKVEFLVSFYNNEISEKSEIFDDQFSVERPDGSNFTLKIRSTKLEDSAMYFCASGQGQPQHFGDGTRLSIL.

This clonotype appeared a few times. V is TRBV21-1 and J is TRBJ2-1. TRBV21-1 is reported as a pseudogene. The CDR3 spans 11 residues. The CDR3, as DNA: TGTGCCAGCAGCGCAGGAGTGGAGCAGTTCTTC. This gives the protein CASSAGVEQFF.

J is TRBJ2-5 and V is TRBV29-1, with D possibly TRBD1 on 7 matching bases. The CDR3 extends over 16 amino acids. Germline V lookup: CDR1 SQVTM, CDR2 ANQGSEA. The germline V and J ends were trimmed by 3 bases and 1 base, with 18 bases remaining between them. The CDR3 loop reads CSVDFRGRRGQETQYF. The CDR3 DNA follows: TGCAGCGTTGATTTCAGGGGGAGGAGAGGCCAAGAGACCCAGTACTTC.

This clonotype was recorded a few times. The chain uses TRBV7-9 and TRBJ2-7, with D hard to call. The length of the CDR3 is 11 residues. Germline lookup yields CDR1 SEHNR and CDR2 FQNEAQ (reference sequence). Between the trimmed V and J ends, which lost 2 bases and 5 bases, there was a span of 4 bases. This CDR3 reads CASSLQNEQYF. DNA for the CDR3: TGTGCCAGCAGCTTACAGAACGAGCAGTACTTC.

This chain connects TRBV5-1 to TRBJ2-4; 11 bases fit TRBD2. CDR3 size: 17 residues. Trimming at V came to 0 bases and at J to 2 bases, leaving 4 bases not matched to a gene. CDR1 and CDR2 (germline): SGHRS, YFSETQ. Here the CDR3 reads CASSLAGTSGTKNIQYF. The CDR3 DNA sequence: TGCGCCAGCAGCTTGGCCGGGACTAGCGGAACCAAAAACATTCAGTACTTC.

This clonotype came up many times. This chain connects TRBV20-1 to TRBJ1-1; D gene unclear. V was cut by 2 bases and J by 3 bases, with 13 bases left in between. The CDR3 covers 14 residues. In germline, CDR1 is DFQATT, CDR2 SNEGSKA (reference sequence). As DNA, the CDR3 is TGCAGTGCTAGATTGGGTTCAAGGGACACTGAAGCTTTCTTT. Amino acids: CSARLGSRDTEAFF.

This clonotype appeared a few times. The V and J genes are TRBV10-3 and TRBJ1-2; possible D gene TRBD1, 5 bases. CDR1 is ENHRY, CDR2 SYGVKD, per germline. The CDR3 contains 14 residues. V lost 6 bases and J 3 bases, leaving 14 bases between the germline ends. CDR3 sequence reads: CAISGLRDYYGYTF. CDR3 bases: TGTGCCATCAGCGGCCTCAGGGATTACTATGGCTACACCTTC.

The rearrangement joins TRBV5-6 to TRBJ2-1; no reliable D call. The CDR3 loop spans 15 amino acids. The V gene's germline CDR1 is SGHDT and CDR2 YYEEEE. V lost 0 bases, J lost 0 bases, and 7 bases lay in between. CDR3 bases: TGTGCCAGCAGCTTGGACGGTGCCTCCTACAATGAGCAGTTCTTC. Translating gives CASSLDGASYNEQFF.

A few counts support this clonotype. The rearrangement joins TRBV10-2 to TRBJ1-1; D gene uncertain. Trimming left V 3 bases short and J 3 bases short, with 5 bases between. The CDR3 spans 12 residues. Germline values: CDR1 WSHSY, CDR2 SAAADI. The CDR3 DNA reads as TGCGCCAGCAGTGAATGGTACACTGAAGCTTTCTTT. Its translation is CASSEWYTEAFF.

This clonotype appeared a few times. Relative to the germline gene, one junction end is altered; a read error may explain this. This sequence joins TRBV7-6 and TRBJ2-1; D may be TRBD2 (5 bases). This CDR3 is built from 15 residues. Germline lookup yields CDR1 SGHVS and CDR2 FNYEAQ. CDR3 sequence (DNA): TGTGCCAGCGGCTTTGCGGCGGGCTCCTACAATGAGCAGTTCTTC. Translated: CASGFAAGSYNEQFF.

This rearrangement joins TRBV20-1 to TRBJ2-4; a weak D match, TRBD1 (5 bases). This CDR3 has 16 amino acids. The V gene's germline CDR1 is DFQATT and CDR2 SNEGSKA (reference sequence). Trimming cost V 2 bases and J 9 bases, with 23 bases left between them. CDR3 nucleotide sequence: TGCAGTGCTAGACTGGACCTAGTGGGGATAAGGGGCATTCAGTACTTC. It translates to CSARLDLVGIRGIQYF.

This chain uses TRBV12-3 or TRBV12-4 with TRBJ2-1; unclear D gene. V shed 5 bases and J shed 9 bases, with 8 bases lying between them. This CDR3 is 11 amino acids long. CDR3 loop: CASSLAVEQFF. In DNA, the CDR3 is TGTGCCAGCAGTCTGGCCGTTGAGCAGTTCTTC.